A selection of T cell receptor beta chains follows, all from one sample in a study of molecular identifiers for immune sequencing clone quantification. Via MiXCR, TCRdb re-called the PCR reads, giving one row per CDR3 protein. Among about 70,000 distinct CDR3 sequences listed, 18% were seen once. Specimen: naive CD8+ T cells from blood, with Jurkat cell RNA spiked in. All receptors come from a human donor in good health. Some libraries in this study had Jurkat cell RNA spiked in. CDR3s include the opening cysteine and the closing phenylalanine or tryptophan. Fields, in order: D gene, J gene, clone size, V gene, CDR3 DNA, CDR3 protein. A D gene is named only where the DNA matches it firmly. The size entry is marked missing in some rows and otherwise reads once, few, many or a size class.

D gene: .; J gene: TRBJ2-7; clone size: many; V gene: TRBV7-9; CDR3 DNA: TGTGCCAGCAGCCAGGCCCCCTACGAGCAGTACTTC; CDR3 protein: CASSQAPYEQYF
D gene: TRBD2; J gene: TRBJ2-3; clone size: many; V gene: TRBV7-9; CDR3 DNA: TGTGCCAGCAGCTTGAGCCGGCGGGAGCTTGTAGATACGCAGTATTTT; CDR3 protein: CASSLSRRELVDTQYF
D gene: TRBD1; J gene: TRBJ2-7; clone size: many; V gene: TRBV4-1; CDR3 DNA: TGCGCCAGCAGCCAAAAGGCCGGACAGGGGGCTTCCTACGAGCAGTACTTC; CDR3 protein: CASSQKAGQGASYEQYF
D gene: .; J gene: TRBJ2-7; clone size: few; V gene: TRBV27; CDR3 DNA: TGTGCCAGCAGTTTGGCGGTATCCTACGAGCAGTACTTC; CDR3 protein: CASSLAVSYEQYF
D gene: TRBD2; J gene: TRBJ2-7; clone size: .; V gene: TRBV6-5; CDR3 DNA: TGTGCCAGCAGTTACTTAGCTAGCGGGACCTACGAGCAGTACTTC; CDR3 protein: CASSYLASGTYEQYF
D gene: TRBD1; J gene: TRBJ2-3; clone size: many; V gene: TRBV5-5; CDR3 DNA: TGTGCCAGCAGCTCCTGGACAGGGATCACAGATACGCAGTATTTT; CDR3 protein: CASSSWTGITDTQYF
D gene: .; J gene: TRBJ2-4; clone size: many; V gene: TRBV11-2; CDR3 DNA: TGTGCCAGCAGCTGGGACTGGGGAGGACTAGCCAAAAACATTCAGTACTTC; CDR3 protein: CASSWDWGGLAKNIQYF
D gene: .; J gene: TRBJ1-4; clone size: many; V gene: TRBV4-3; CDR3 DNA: TGCGCCAGCAGCCCCCGTGGGAGGGACCTTTCTGAAAAACTGTTTTTT; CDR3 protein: CASSPRGRDLSEKLFF
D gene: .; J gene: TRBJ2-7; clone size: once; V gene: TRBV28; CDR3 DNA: TGTGCCAGCAGAGCCCTCGAACTAAAACAGGGATATGGGCACGGGCAGTACTTC; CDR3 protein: CASRALELKQGYGHGQYF
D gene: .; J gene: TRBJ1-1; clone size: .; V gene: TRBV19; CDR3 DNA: TGTGCCAGTAGTATTGGTCAGGGGAACACTGAAGCTTTCTTT; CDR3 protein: CASSIGQGNTEAFF
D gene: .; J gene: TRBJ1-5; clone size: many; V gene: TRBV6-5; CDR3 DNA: TGTGCCAGCAGCCCGCAGCTTTACCAGCCCCAGCATTTT; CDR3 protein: CASSPQLYQPQHF
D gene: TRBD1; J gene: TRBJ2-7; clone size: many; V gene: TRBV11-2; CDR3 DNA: TGTGCCAGCAGCTTAGGGCCCGGACAGGACTACGAGCAGTACTTC; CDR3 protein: CASSLGPGQDYEQYF
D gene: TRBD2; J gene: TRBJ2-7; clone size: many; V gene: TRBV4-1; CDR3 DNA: TGCGCCAGCAGCGGACTAGCGGGGTGGGACGAGCAGTACTTC; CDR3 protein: CASSGLAGWDEQYF